The subject of this entry is one T cell receptor (beta chain). Clones were sequenced by immunoSEQ multiplex PCR, and TCRdb holds only the in-frame ones, with some missing. The sample has about 660,000 clones; about 87% are singletons. The CDR3 has 18 amino acids. CDR1 is MDHEN, CDR2 SYDVKM, per germline. Trimming cost V 4 bases and J 3 bases, with 19 bases left between them. The sample originates from a study of shared T cell receptors in the human thymus. The sample also formed part of further work on human thymus T cells. That paper notes: The people who donated were healthy Finnish babies having corrective surgery for congenital heart defects.

This rearrangement joins TRBV28 to TRBJ1-6; tentative D call: TRBD1 (5 bases). The origin of this receptor is a boy in the first two years of life with a congenital heart defect. The sequencing input was thymocytes. Here the CDR3 reads CASSSNGHRGIYNSPLHF. In nucleotides, the CDR3 is TGTGCCAGCAGTTCCAATGGACACCGCGGGATCTATAATTCACCCCTCCACTTT. Based on the CDR3 plus reference TRBV28 and TRBJ1-6, the full variable domain is DVKVTQSSRYLVKRTGEKVFLECVQDMDHENMFWYRQDPGLGLRLIYFSYDVKMKEKGDIPEGYSVSREKKERFSLILESASTNQTSMYLCASSSNGHRGIYNSPLHFGNGTRLTVT.